The present T cell receptor (beta chain) was sequenced within a study of cytomegalovirus exposure and HLA in healthy donors. Study observations and caveats: The study flagged around 150 TCR beta chains as cytomegalovirus-associated.

The PCR was carried out with 60 Vbeta primers and 13 Jbeta primers. Sequenced by immunoSEQ multiplex PCR; TCRdb stores in-frame clones only, minus some. In the table there are some 160,000 clones, 80% to 85% of which are singletons. Regarding this clone: Its antigen remains unknown. Other DNA sequences in the same sample also yield this CDR3.

This CDR3 region has 15 residues. Germline loops: CDR1 SGHRS, CDR2 YFSETQ. V trimming: 3 bases; J trimming: 3 bases; junction bases outside the gene matches: 3. Sample: PBMCs. This chain connects TRBV5-1 to TRBJ2-7; 13 nucleotides agree with TRBD2. The origin of this receptor is a boy aged 2-15 years in good health and CMV-seronegative. The CDR3 loop is CASSSGLAGIYEQYF. CDR3 DNA: TGCGCCAGCAGCTCGGGACTAGCGGGGATCTACGAGCAGTACTTC.